The subject of this entry is one TCR beta chain. The V and J ends lost 5 bases and 1 base respectively, with 3 bases between them. Germline-derived CDR1 and CDR2 are MNHEY and SVGAGI. The CDR3 spans 13 residues. The assay was immunoSEQ multiplex PCR, and TCRdb's table has in-frame clones only and misses some. The table lists about 100,000 clones, nearly 96% of them singletons. The data stem from a study of technical replicates of blood from a handful of donors. The rearrangement joins TRBV6-5 to TRBJ2-6, with D unresolved. This receptor was taken from a human donor in good health. Sample: T cells isolated from PBMCs. This CDR3 reads CASSVSGANVLTF. As DNA, the CDR3 is TGTGCCAGCAGTGTATCTGGGGCCAACGTCCTGACTTTC.